Sequencing of this T cell receptor beta chain was carried out in a study of CD8 T cells in ankylosing spondylitis (dated by TCRdb to about 2017). Broadly, across the study: The study profiled T cell receptor beta repertoires in healthy donors and ankylosing spondylitis patients to find disease-linked TCR variants. The full study cohort comprised 25 ankylosing spondylitis patients and approximately 100 healthy donors. Peripheral blood samples were taken, and synovial fluid was additionally collected from ankylosing spondylitis patients.

At least ten counts were recorded for this clonotype. It has no known antigen specificity. No much larger clonotype is one base removed from it; base qualities were not supplied. General findings and caveats noted by the study authors: The disease-linked clones had a CD8+ phenotype and were found at relatively low frequencies in peripheral blood. Some TCR beta motif variants had previously been reported in synovial fluid and blood of reactive arthritis patients, which suggested common disease-initiation mechanisms. A TCR beta motif of several highly homologous amino acid variants appeared characteristic of blood from ankylosing spondylitis patients. According to the report, matched synovial fluid samples from ankylosing spondylitis patients were significantly enriched for the disease-linked clones.

TCRdb lists the instrument as Illumina HiSeq 2500. TCR beta libraries were prepared by quantitative 5'-RACE with molecular barcodes. Under the source paper's analysis protocol: A new computational method, built on a probabilistic model of VDJ rearrangement, was used to identify disease-linked TCR variants. TCRdb reran the public reads through fastp at Q25 and MiXCR, keeping productive beta chains. All rows with the same CDR3 protein become a single entry with the most common DNA and genes. TCRdb's processing, not the study's, gives the V and J calls here. The sample has 250,000 to 400,000 distinct CDR3 sequences on record, roughly 12% of them singletons. The top ten constitute roughly 9.5% of the sample. The sample taken for sequencing was blood, either unsorted or a sorted T cell fraction (not recorded which). The sequence derives from a female donor with ankylosing spondylitis or in good health (not recorded which).

The CDR3 reads as follows: CASSRQGSGANVLTF. The sequence in DNA is TGCGCCAGCAGCCGACAGGGATCCGGGGCCAACGTCCTGACTTTC. The chain joins TRBV5-1 to TRBJ2-6, with 7 middle bases fitting TRBD1. Trimming removed 4 bases from V and 4 bases from J; the gene matches leave 5 bases unexplained. CDR1 SGHRS and CDR2 YFSETQ are derived from the germline V gene. From its cysteine to its phenylalanine, the CDR3 spans 15 amino acids. The only DNA kept is the CDR3, 45 bases in frame from the first base. The reference TRBV5-1 and TRBJ2-6 proteins fill in what lies around the CDR3, so the full variable domain reads KAGVTQTPRYLIKTRGQQVTLSCSPISGHRSVSWYQQTPGQGLQFLFEYFSETQRNKGNFPGRFSGRQFSNSRSEMNVSTLELGDSALYLCASSRQGSGANVLTFGAGSRLTVL.